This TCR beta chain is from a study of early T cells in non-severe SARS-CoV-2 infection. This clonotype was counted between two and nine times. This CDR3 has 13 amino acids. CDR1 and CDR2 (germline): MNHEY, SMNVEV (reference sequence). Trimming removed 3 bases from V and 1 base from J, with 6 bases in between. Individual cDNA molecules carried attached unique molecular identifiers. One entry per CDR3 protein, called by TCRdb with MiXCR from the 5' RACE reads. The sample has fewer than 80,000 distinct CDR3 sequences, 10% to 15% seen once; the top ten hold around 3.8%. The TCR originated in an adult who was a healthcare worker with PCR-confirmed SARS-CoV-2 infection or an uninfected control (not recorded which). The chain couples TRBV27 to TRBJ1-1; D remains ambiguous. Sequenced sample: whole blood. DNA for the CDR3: TGTGCCAGCAGTTTCTGGCGGAACACTGAAGCTTTCTTT. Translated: CASSFWRNTEAFF.